The 9 T cell receptor beta chains below all came from one sample that was sequenced in a study of T cells in Graves' hyperthyroidism and ophthalmopathy. Researchers amplified the TCR beta CDR3 regions from RNA transcripts. During a first-round RT-PCR of the TCR CDR3, the HTBI primer set was used. TCRdb re-called the multiplex PCR reads with MiXCR, one entry per CDR3 protein. The sample consists of about 720,000 distinct CDR3 sequences, over 15% of them appearing once. What was sequenced was blood. All receptors come from a man younger than 35 with Graves' hyperthyroidism.

This clonotype turned up a few times. The chain employs TRBV4-3 and TRBJ1-1; TRBD1 might be the D (6 bases). Germline V gene sequence: CDR1 LGHNA, CDR2 YSLEER. Trimming pared 3 bases from V and 0 bases from J, leaving 23 bases between. The length of the CDR3 is 19 residues. CDR3 sequence reads: CASSHLTSITDSMNTEAFF. CDR3 sequence (DNA): TGCGCCAGCAGCCATCTTACCTCCATCACGGACAGTATGAACACTGAAGCTTTCTTT.

In its sample, this clonotype was seen a few times. This chain connects TRBV2 to TRBJ2-7, with 7 bases that match TRBD2. CDR1 and CDR2 (germline): SNHLY, FYNNEI. CDR3 length: 15 amino acids. With 7 bases clipped from V and 9 bases from J, the junction kept 18 bases outside the gene matches. CDR3 amino acids: CASKAVASSSGGQYF. DNA of the CDR3: TGTGCCAGCAAAGCCGTCGCCAGTTCTAGCGGAGGGCAGTACTTC.

This clonotype was seen many times. This sequence joins TRBV28 and TRBJ2-7; possible D gene TRBD1, 5 bases. V lost 4 bases to trimming and J lost 3 bases, with 13 bases between them. Germline V lookup: CDR1 MDHEN, CDR2 SYDVKM. The CDR3 is 14 residues long. The CDR3 nucleotides read TGTGCCAGCAGTTCGTCGGCAGGGTTCTACGAGCAGTACTTC. It translates to CASSSSAGFYEQYF. Full variable domain (missing parts from reference TRBV28 and TRBJ2-7): DVKVTQSSRYLVKRTGEKVFLECVQDMDHENMFWYRQDPGLGLRLIYFSYDVKMKEKGDIPEGYSVSREKKERFSLILESASTNQTSMYLCASSSSAGFYEQYFGPGTRLTVT.

The table lists this clonotype with many counts. This CDR3 reads CSAERQDGPSYEQYF. The CDR3 nucleotides read TGCAGTGCCGAGAGGCAGGACGGACCCTCCTACGAGCAGTACTTC. The chain joins TRBV20-1 to TRBJ2-7; D remains ambiguous. Trimming shortened V by 6 bases and J by 0 bases, and 18 bases separated the two germline ends. The CDR3 is 15 amino acids. CDR1 is DFQATT, CDR2 SNEGSKA, per germline (reference sequence).

Only one count was recorded for this clonotype. A much larger clone lies one base from this, so it may be a read error. The V and J genes are TRBV28 and TRBJ1-3; D might be TRBD1 (5 bases). Germline V gene sequence: CDR1 MDHEN, CDR2 SYDVKM. Trimming removed 0 bases at V and 0 bases at J, with 9 bases between. This CDR3 contains 16 residues. For the CDR3, the DNA is TGTGCCAGCAGTTTATGGAAGGGACCCTCTGGAAACACCATATATTTT. It codes for CASSLWKGPSGNTIYF. The variable domain in full, completed from reference TRBV28 and TRBJ1-3, reads DVKVTQSSRYLVKRTGEKVFLECVQDMDHENMFWYRQDPGLGLRLIYFSYDVKMKEKGDIPEGYSVSREKKERFSLILESASTNQTSMYLCASSLWKGPSGNTIYFGEGSWLTVV.

Details on this clonotype: Being one base from a much bigger clone, this may be a read error. The J gene is TRBJ2-1, the V gene TRBV7-2, with TRBD2 matching 7 bases. V lost 5 bases, J lost 8 bases, and 9 bases stayed unmatched. The CDR3 length is 14 residues. Germline assignment: CDR1 SGHTA and CDR2 FQGNSA. CDR3 DNA: TGTGCCAGCAGCGTGACGACTAGCAGGGATGAGCAGTTCTTC. This sequence encodes CASSVTTSRDEQFF.

This clonotype was seen at least ten times. J is TRBJ1-2 and V is TRBV12-3 or TRBV12-4; D unclear. The CDR3 runs to 12 residues. The V end lost 6 bases, the J end lost 4 bases, and 9 bases lay between the germline ends. The chain's CDR3 is CASSLWIYGYTF. CDR3 coding DNA: TGTGCCAGCAGCCTATGGATCTATGGCTACACCTTC.

This clonotype was seen more than once but under ten times. The CDR3 sequence is CASSPPGLAGGGYEQYF. CDR3 coding DNA: TGTGCCAGCTCACCACCGGGACTAGCGGGAGGGGGATACGAGCAGTACTTC. The rearrangement uses TRBV18 and TRBJ2-7; TRBD2 agrees at 16 bases. The germline CDR1 and CDR2 sequences are KGHSH and LQKENI. This CDR3 comprises 17 residues. V lost 0 bases to trimming and J lost 4 bases; unmatched junction nucleotides: 3.

This clonotype was seen repeatedly, ten times or more. The chain couples TRBV11-3 to TRBJ2-1; 7 nucleotides align to TRBD2. CDR1 is SGHNT, CDR2 YENEEA, per germline. V gave up 4 bases and J gave up 5 bases; unmatched junction bases: 8. The CDR3 length is 15 residues. The CDR3 DNA is TGTGCCAGCAGCTCAAACCGGGACTACAACAATGAGCAGTTCTTC. Its protein is CASSSNRDYNNEQFF. Complete variable domain (other parts from reference TRBV11-3 and TRBJ2-1): EAGVVQSPRYKIIEKKQPVAFWCNPISGHNTLYWYLQNLGQGPELLIRYENEEAVDDSQLPKDRFSAERLKGVDSTLKIQPAELGDSAVYLCASSSNRDYNNEQFFGPGTRLTVL.